This T cell receptor (beta chain) was identified during a study of blood T cell repertoires in COVID-19. Study at large: COVID-19 samples collected from the United States, Italy and Spain covered acute and convalescent phases.

Sequencing was performed with immunoSEQ multiplex PCR; in TCRdb, only in-frame clones are kept and a portion is missing. The sample records approximately 180,000 clones, 70% to 90% being singletons. The CDR3 runs to 16 residues. Germline values: CDR1 KGHSH, CDR2 LQKENI. Trimming cost V 2 bases and J 2 bases, with 14 bases left between them. The TCR was taken from a man in his 60s with acute or convalescent COVID-19. The sample comprised peripheral blood. This sequence joins TRBV18 and TRBJ2-3; D may be TRBD1 (5 bases). The CDR3 loop is CASSPFSQGSTDTQYF. The CDR3 DNA sequence: TGTGCCAGCTCACCATTCAGCCAGGGCTCCACAGATACGCAGTATTTT.